This TCR beta chain was documented in a study of OX40 agonist ivuxolimab in advanced cancers. Study at large: Ivuxolimab, which patients received intravenously every 2 weeks, was dosed at 0.01 to 10 mg/kg. The dose-escalation cohort had hepatocellular carcinoma, melanoma, renal cell or head and neck cancer. Overall study results and limits: In the 0.1 to 3.0 mg/kg range, CD4+ and CD8+ blood T cells had expanded clonally by week 6.

Data came from immunoSEQ multiplex PCR; TCRdb stores just in-frame clones and leaves some out. The table lists tens of thousands of clones, roughly 84% of them singletons. Remarks on this clone: Its specificity is not known.

This sample comprised CD4+ or CD8+ T cells sorted from blood, obtained in a trial of the OX40 agonist ivuxolimab. This sequence was found in an adult with an advanced solid tumor such as melanoma, head and neck, liver or kidney cancer.

This CDR3 is CASSLSHSKPEGYTF. DNA for the CDR3: TGTGCCAGCAGTTTATCCCACTCCAAACCCGAAGGCTACACCTTC. The gene calls are TRBV28 and TRBJ1-2, with D unclear. Germline CDR1 and CDR2: MDHEN and SYDVKM. Trimming removed 1 base from V and 8 bases from J, with 17 bases in between. CDR3 length equals 15 residues.